This record covers a single T cell receptor (beta chain). The antigen is unknown. The V gene lost 4 bases and the J gene lost 4 bases, with 21 bases spanning the gap. Germline CDR1 is LNHNV and CDR2 is YYDKDF (reference sequence). This CDR3 contains 17 residues. The record originates from a study of graft-versus-host responses after intestinal transplantation. The wider study: Recipients were given multivisceral, liver-intestinal, or isolated intestinal transplants. Each patient got anti-thymocyte globulin induction, then tacrolimus and steroids for around three years.

Points from the study as a whole: Detection of GvH clones occurred in recipient marrow, and some had their first appearance in ileum or blood. Peak circulating GvH clone levels were associated with early post-transplant HvG declines.

Generated by immunoSEQ multiplex PCR, the TCRdb table keeps only in-frame clones and is missing some. The sample shows about 22,000 clones, roughly 79% of them seen only once. From the graft tissue, intraepithelial and lamina propria lymphocytes were released through processing. This clonotype was sampled from a human patient who received an intestinal transplant, so some T cells may come from the graft donor. The sample here was ileum tissue, taken 12 days after intestinal transplant. V usage is TRBV15 and J usage is TRBJ2-3, with D possibly being TRBD2 (5 bases). The CDR3 spells CATSITPPGGWADTQYF. CDR3 nucleotide sequence: TGTGCCACCAGCATCACACCCCCCGGCGGGTGGGCAGATACGCAGTATTTT.